What follows is one T cell receptor beta chain and its context. Profiling relied on immunoSEQ multiplex PCR, and the TCRdb table lists in-frame clones only, not all of them. The table lists roughly 20,000 clones, around 86% of them singletons, with over 1.5% in the top ten. The entry originates in a study of T cells in narcolepsy. Source material: memory (CD45RA-) CD4+ T cells from blood. The receptor was isolated from a human donor in good health.

CDR3 protein: CASTGGGTTDTQYF. The CDR3 nucleotides are TGTGCCAGCACTGGCGGGGGGACCACAGATACGCAGTATTTT. The V call is TRBV28, the J call TRBJ2-3; TRBD2 matches at 8 bases. Germline V gene data show CDR1 as MDHEN and CDR2 as SYDVKM. Trimming removed 7 bases from V and 2 bases from J; junction bases left unmatched: 5. The CDR3 loop spans 14 amino acids.